The 4 T cell receptor beta chains listed next were all sequenced from one sample in a study of T cells in Graves' hyperthyroidism and ophthalmopathy. RNA transcripts gave rise to amplified TCR beta CDR3 regions. During a first-round RT-PCR of the TCR CDR3, the HTBI primer set was used. TCRdb ran MiXCR on the multiplex PCR reads and lists one entry per CDR3 protein. The sample yields roughly 580,000 distinct CDR3 sequences, approximately 15% seen once. Sample: blood. Receptors were obtained from a woman between 25 and 40 years old with Graves' hyperthyroidism that later progressed to Graves' ophthalmopathy.

In this sample, this clonotype turned up many times. The chain couples TRBV28 to TRBJ1-5; D unclear. CDR3 size: 17 residues. Trimming took 6 bases from V and 5 from J, leaving 23 bases between them. Germline CDR1 MDHEN, CDR2 SYDVKM. This CDR3 is CASRFPGSTNLYQPQHF. CDR3 nucleotides: TGTGCCAGCAGGTTCCCCGGGTCAACAAACCTTTATCAGCCCCAGCATTTT. Based on the CDR3 plus reference TRBV28 and TRBJ1-5, the full variable domain is DVKVTQSSRYLVKRTGEKVFLECVQDMDHENMFWYRQDPGLGLRLIYFSYDVKMKEKGDIPEGYSVSREKKERFSLILESASTNQTSMYLCASRFPGSTNLYQPQHFGDGTRLSIL.

This clonotype was counted ten times or more. The chain joins TRBV11-2 to TRBJ2-5; TRBD1 agrees at 9 bases. Trimming removed 5 bases from V and 5 bases from J; junction bases left unmatched: 12. The CDR3 length is 16 residues. Per the germline V gene, CDR1 is SGHAT and CDR2 is FQNNGV. CDR3 nucleotides: TGTGCCAGCAGCCCGAGGCCGGGGACAGGGCTGGAGACCCAGTACTTC. Translated: CASSPRPGTGLETQYF. Together with reference TRBV11-2 and TRBJ2-5, the CDR3 gives the full variable domain: EAGVAQSPRYKIIEKRQSVAFWCNPISGHATLYWYQQILGQGPKLLIQFQNNGVVDDSQLPKDRFSAERLKGVDSTLKIQPAKLEDSAVYLCASSPRPGTGLETQYFGPGTRLLVL.

The chain recombines TRBV24-1 with TRBJ2-1; TRBD2 agrees at 8 bases. Germline-derived CDR1 and CDR2 are KGHDR and SFDVKD. V shed 1 base, J shed 3 bases, and the junction held 4 bases outside the gene matches. CDR3 length: 16 residues. The CDR3 here is CATSDFGLAGYNEQFF. For the CDR3, the DNA is TGTGCCACCAGTGATTTCGGGCTAGCGGGCTACAATGAGCAGTTCTTC.

This clonotype was seen at least ten times. The chain joins TRBV13 to TRBJ2-7, with 9 bases lining up with TRBD2. The length of the CDR3 is 15 residues. Germline V lookup: CDR1 PRHDT, CDR2 FYEKMQ (reference sequence). Trimming removed 5 bases from V and 4 bases from J; junction bases left unmatched: 9. CDR3 in amino acids: CASSPQGAGGYEQYF. Here the CDR3 DNA reads TGTGCCAGCAGCCCTCAGGGAGCGGGGGGATACGAGCAGTACTTC. Drawing the rest from reference TRBV13 and TRBJ2-7, the complete variable domain is AAGVIQSPRHLIKEKRETATLKCYPIPRHDTVYWYQQGPGQDPQFLISFYEKMQSDKGSIPDRFSAQQFSDYHSELNMSSLELGDSALYFCASSPQGAGGYEQYFGPGTRLTVT.